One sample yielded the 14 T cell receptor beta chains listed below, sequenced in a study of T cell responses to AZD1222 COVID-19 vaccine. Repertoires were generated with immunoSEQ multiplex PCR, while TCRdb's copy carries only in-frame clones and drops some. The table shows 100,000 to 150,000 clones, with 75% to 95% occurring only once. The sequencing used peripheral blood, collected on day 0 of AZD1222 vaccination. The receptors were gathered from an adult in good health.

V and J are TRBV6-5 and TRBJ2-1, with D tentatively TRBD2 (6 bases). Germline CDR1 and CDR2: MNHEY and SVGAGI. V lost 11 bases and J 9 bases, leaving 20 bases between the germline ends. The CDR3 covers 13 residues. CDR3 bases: TGTGCCCTCGGAGTAGCGGATCGAGGTGAGCAGTTCTTC. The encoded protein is CALGVADRGEQFF.

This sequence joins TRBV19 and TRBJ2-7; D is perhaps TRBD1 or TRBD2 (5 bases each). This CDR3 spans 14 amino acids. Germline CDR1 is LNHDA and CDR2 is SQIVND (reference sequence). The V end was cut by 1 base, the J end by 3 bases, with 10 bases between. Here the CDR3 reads CASSIGGKNYEQYF. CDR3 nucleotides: TGTGCCAGTAGTATAGGGGGGAAGAACTACGAGCAGTACTTC.

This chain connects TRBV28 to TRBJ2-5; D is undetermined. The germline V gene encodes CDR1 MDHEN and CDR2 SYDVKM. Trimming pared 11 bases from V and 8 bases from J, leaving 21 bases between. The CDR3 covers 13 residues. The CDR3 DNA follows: TGTGCCCCCGAACCGCCACGGACGATTACCCAGTACTTC. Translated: CAPEPPRTITQYF.

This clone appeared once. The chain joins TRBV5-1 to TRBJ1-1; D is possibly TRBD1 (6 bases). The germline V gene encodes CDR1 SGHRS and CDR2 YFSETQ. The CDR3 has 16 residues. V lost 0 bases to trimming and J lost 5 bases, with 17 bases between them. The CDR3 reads CASSLGVGGARTEAFF. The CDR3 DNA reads TGCGCCAGCAGCTTGGGGGTTGGGGGCGCAAGGACTGAAGCTTTCTTT.

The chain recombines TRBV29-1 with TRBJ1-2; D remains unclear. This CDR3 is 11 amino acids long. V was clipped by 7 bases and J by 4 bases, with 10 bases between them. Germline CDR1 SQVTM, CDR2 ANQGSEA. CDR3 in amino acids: CSAHSAYGYTF. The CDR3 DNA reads TGCAGCGCCCACTCTGCCTATGGCTACACCTTC.

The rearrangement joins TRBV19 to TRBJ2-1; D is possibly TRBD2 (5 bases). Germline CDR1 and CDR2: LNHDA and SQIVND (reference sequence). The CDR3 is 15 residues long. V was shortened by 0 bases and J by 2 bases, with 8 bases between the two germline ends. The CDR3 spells CASSIETGTYNEQFF. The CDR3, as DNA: TGTGCCAGTAGTATAGAAACCGGGACCTACAATGAGCAGTTCTTC. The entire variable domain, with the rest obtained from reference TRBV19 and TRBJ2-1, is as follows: DGGITQSPKYLFRKEGQNVTLSCEQNLNHDAMYWYRQDPGQGLRLIYYSQIVNDFQKGDIAEGYSVSREKKESFPLTVTSAQKNPTAFYLCASSIETGTYNEQFFGPGTRLTVL.

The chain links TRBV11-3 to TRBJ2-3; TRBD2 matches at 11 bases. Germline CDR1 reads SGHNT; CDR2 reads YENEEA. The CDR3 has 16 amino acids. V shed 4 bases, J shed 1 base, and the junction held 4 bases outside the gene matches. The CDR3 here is CASSSGTSGRTDTQYF. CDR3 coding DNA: TGTGCCAGCAGCTCGGGGACTAGCGGACGCACAGATACGCAGTATTTT. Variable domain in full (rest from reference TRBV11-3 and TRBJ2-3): EAGVVQSPRYKIIEKKQPVAFWCNPISGHNTLYWYLQNLGQGPELLIRYENEEAVDDSQLPKDRFSAERLKGVDSTLKIQPAELGDSAVYLCASSSGTSGRTDTQYFGPGTRLTVL.

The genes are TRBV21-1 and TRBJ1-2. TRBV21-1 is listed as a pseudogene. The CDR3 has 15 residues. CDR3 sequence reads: CASSKVEGQADGYTF. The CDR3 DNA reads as TGTGCCAGCAGCAAAGTAGAAGGGCAGGCGGATGGCTACACCTTC.

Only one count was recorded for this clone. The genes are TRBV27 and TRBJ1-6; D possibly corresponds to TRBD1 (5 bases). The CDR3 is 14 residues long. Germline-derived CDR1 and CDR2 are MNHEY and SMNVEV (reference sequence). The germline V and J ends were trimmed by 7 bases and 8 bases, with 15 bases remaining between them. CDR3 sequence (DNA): TGTGCCAGCAAGAGGGGCGGGGGTCATTCACCCCTCCACTTT. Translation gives CASKRGGGHSPLHF.

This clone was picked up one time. CDR3 region: CASSRDSSGSLTDTQYF. The CDR3 DNA sequence: TGTGCCAGCAGTCGCGACTCTAGCGGGAGTTTAACAGATACGCAGTATTTT. The chain combines TRBV27 with TRBJ2-3, with 10 bases lining up with TRBD2. The germline V gene has CDR1 MNHEY and CDR2 SMNVEV (reference sequence). V gave up 5 bases and J gave up 3 bases; unmatched junction bases: 11. This CDR3 comprises 17 residues.

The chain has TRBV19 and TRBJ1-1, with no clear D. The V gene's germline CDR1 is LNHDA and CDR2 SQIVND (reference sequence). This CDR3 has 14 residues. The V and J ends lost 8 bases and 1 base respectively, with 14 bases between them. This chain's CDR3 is CASRMTDGNTEAFF. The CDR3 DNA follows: TGTGCCAGTCGAATGACTGACGGGAACACTGAAGCTTTCTTT.

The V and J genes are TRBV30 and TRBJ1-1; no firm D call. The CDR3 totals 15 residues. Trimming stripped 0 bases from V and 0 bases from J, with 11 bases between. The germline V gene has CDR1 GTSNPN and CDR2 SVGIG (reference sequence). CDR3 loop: CAWSVPLVMNTEAFF. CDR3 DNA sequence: TGTGCCTGGAGTGTACCGTTGGTTATGAACACTGAAGCTTTCTTT.

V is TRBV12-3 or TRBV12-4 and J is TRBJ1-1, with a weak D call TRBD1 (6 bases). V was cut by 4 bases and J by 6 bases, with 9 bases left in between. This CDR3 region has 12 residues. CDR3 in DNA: TGTGCCAGCAGTTACCGACAGGCTGAAGCTTTCTTT. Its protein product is CASSYRQAEAFF.

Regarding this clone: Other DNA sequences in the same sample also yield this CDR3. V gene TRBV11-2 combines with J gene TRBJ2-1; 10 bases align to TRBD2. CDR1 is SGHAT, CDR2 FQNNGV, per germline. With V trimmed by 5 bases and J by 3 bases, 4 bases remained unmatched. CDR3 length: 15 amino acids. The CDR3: CASSLGLADYNEQFF. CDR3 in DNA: TGTGCCAGCAGCCTAGGACTAGCGGACTACAATGAGCAGTTCTTC.